This T cell receptor (beta chain) appears in the sequencing data of a study of T-cell memory formation after mild COVID-19. General study findings and limits: Contracting CD4+ clones lay largely in CM and EM, with CD8+ ones residing in EMRA. CD4+ bias marked clones expanding day 15 to 37, unlike balanced contracting clones.

From the 5' RACE reads, TCRdb called clonotypes with MiXCR, one entry per CDR3 protein. This sample carries about 340,000 distinct CDR3 sequences, around a sixth of them seen once, and the ten largest clones take about a fifth. A word on this clonotype: Its antigen is undetermined.

Trimming left V 2 bases short and J 8 bases short, with 16 bases between. The length of the CDR3 is 14 residues. Germline CDR1 and CDR2: SGHKS and YYEKEE (reference sequence). This TCR was recovered from a man between 18 and 29 years old who had mild COVID-19 (a few samples of this study predate the infection). Cell type and time point are not known. The V and J genes are TRBV5-5 and TRBJ1-2; no clear D gene. Sequencing input: PBMCs or a T cell subset sorted from them (not recorded which). The DNA for the CDR3 is TGTGCCAGCAGCTTCGGTGTACAGTTTGACGGCTACACCTTC. Amino acid sequence: CASSFGVQFDGYTF.